A selection of T cell receptor beta chains follows, all from one sample in a study of shared clonotypes between healthy human individuals. Sequencing used immunoSEQ multiplex PCR; TCRdb keeps in-frame clones, though not all of them. The data hold about 680,000 clones, with about 80% observed a single time. Source material: memory CD4+ T cells sorted from blood. The receptors stem from a woman between 25 and 40 years old in good health. The conserved cysteine and the conserved F or W are not part of the CDR3 here.

length: 12
V: TRBV5-1
J: TRBJ1-4
CDR3: ASSIGNSNEKLF

length: 14
V: TRBV28
J: TRBJ2-7
CDR3: ASSFQGRGHSYEQY

length: 10
V: TRBV28
J: TRBJ1-1
CDR3: ASSFRDSEAF

length: 11
V: TRBV28
J: TRBJ2-1
CDR3: ASLARFRDRMI

length: 14
V: TRBV25-1
J: TRBJ2-1
CDR3: ASSETGGSSYNEQF

length: 17
V: TRBV19
J: TRBJ2-1
CDR3: ASSIKPSVNPWGNNEQF

length: 13
V: TRBV7-9
J: TRBJ2-7
CDR3: ASSLGPGQGLEQY

length: 13
V: TRBV28
J: -
CDR3: ASSLPRQFSYEQY

length: 10
V: TRBV11-2
J: TRBJ2-5
CDR3: ASTGGRETQY

length: 14
V: TRBV5-1
J: TRBJ2-1
CDR3: ASSRATLSSYNEQF

length: 9
V: TRBV29-1
J: TRBJ1-4
CDR3: SVGYNEKLF

length: 12
V: TRBV6-5
J: TRBJ1-3
CDR3: ASSYSPGGNTIY

length: 11
V: TRBV30
J: TRBJ1-1
CDR3: AWGTGMNTEAF

length: 14
V: TRBV11-2
J: TRBJ2-4
CDR3: ASSSNRDSIKNIQY

length: 11
V: TRBV7-8
J: TRBJ2-7
CDR3: ASSPGVGYEQY

length: 12
V: TRBV5-1
J: TRBJ1-1
CDR3: ASSQGAGDTEAF

length: 14
V: TRBV5-1
J: TRBJ2-2
CDR3: ASSFRATLDAGELF

length: 12
V: TRBV19
J: TRBJ1-1
CDR3: ASSIPVMNTEAF

length: 11
V: TRBV19
J: TRBJ1-3
CDR3: ATQDRNGNTIY

length: 12
V: TRBV7-8
J: TRBJ2-7
CDR3: ASSLVLGPYEQY

length: 11
V: TRBV2
J: TRBJ2-1
CDR3: ASSEQLYNEQF

length: 11
V: TRBV19
J: TRBJ2-1
CDR3: ASSSTRGGEQF